This entry describes one T cell receptor (beta chain). The data belong to a study of neurological immune-mediated disorders. The CDR3 is 17 residues long. Germline CDR1 is LGHDT and CDR2 is YNNKEL (reference sequence). Unmatched junction bases numbered 6, after V lost 4 bases and J lost 5 bases. One entry per CDR3 protein, called by TCRdb with MiXCR from the 5' RACE reads. This sample carries approximately 58,000 distinct CDR3 sequences, over 10% of them seen once, and the ten largest clones take approximately 1.8%. The sequenced sample consisted of PBMCs. J is TRBJ2-2 and V is TRBV3-1; 14 positions match TRBD2. The TCR comes from a man in his sixties in good health. Here the CDR3 reads CASSLGLAGGGTGELFF. The CDR3 DNA follows: TGTGCCAGCAGCCTCGGACTAGCGGGAGGAGGTACCGGGGAGCTGTTTTTT. Full variable domain (rest looked up from reference TRBV3-1 and TRBJ2-2): DTAVSQTPKYLVTQMGNDKSIKCEQNLGHDTMYWYKQDSKKFLKIMFSYNNKELIINETVPNRFSPKSPDKAHLNLHINSLELGDSAVYFCASSLGLAGGGTGELFFGEGSRLTVL.